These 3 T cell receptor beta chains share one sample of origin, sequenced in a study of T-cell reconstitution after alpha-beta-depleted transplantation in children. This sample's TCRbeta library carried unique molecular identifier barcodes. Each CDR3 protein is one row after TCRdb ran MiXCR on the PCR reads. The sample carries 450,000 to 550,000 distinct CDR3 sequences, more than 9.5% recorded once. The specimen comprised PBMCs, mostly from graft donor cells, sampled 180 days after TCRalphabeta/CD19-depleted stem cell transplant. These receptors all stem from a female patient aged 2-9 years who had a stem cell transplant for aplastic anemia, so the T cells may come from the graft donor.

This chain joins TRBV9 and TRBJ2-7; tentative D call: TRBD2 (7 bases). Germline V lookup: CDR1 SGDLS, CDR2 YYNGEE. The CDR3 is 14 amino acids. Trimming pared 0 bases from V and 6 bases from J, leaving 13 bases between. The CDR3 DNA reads TGTGCCAGCAGCGTAGGGGCAGGGGAGGGCGAGCAGTACTTC. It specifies CASSVGAGEGEQYF.

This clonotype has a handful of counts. The CDR3 protein is CASRNVNTGELFF. CDR3 coding DNA: TGTGCCAGCAGAAACGTGAACACCGGGGAGCTGTTTTTT. V usage is TRBV6-1 and J usage is TRBJ2-2; D not certain. V lost 6 bases and J lost 1, with 6 bases in between. Germline lookup yields CDR1 MNHNS and CDR2 SASEGT. This CDR3 is built from 13 residues.

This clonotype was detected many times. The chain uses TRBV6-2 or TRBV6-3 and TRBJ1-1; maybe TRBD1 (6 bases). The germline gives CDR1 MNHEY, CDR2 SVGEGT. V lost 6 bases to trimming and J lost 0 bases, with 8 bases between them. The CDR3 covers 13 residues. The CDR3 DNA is TGTGCCAGCAGAGGACAGCTGAACACTGAAGCTTTCTTT. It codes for CASRGQLNTEAFF.